This TCR beta chain was retrieved from a study of shared clonotypes between healthy human individuals. About the research overall: Each donor's CD8 memory used one plate, CD8 naive two, each CD4 subset three.

Libraries were prepared by immunoSEQ multiplex PCR; TCRdb keeps only in-frame clonotypes and omits some of them. The sample lists 850,000 to 1,200,000 clones; 60% to 80% were seen once. Overall study results and limits: Among donors, sharing of clonotypes was expected to be affected by sequencing depth.

This CDR3 has 16 residues. As regards this clone: Its specificity is unknown.

The chain employs TRBV21-1 and TRBJ1-5; the table's D call, TRBD1, was not checked against the DNA. TRBV21-1 is a known pseudogene. Material: memory CD4+ T cells sorted from blood. Subset: CD45RA-negative fraction. This receptor was obtained from a man between 18 and 35 years old in good health. The DNA of the CDR3 is TGTGCCAGCAGCACCCCCGCGGGACAGCTGAATCAGCCCCAGCATTTT. Its protein is CASSTPAGQLNQPQHF.